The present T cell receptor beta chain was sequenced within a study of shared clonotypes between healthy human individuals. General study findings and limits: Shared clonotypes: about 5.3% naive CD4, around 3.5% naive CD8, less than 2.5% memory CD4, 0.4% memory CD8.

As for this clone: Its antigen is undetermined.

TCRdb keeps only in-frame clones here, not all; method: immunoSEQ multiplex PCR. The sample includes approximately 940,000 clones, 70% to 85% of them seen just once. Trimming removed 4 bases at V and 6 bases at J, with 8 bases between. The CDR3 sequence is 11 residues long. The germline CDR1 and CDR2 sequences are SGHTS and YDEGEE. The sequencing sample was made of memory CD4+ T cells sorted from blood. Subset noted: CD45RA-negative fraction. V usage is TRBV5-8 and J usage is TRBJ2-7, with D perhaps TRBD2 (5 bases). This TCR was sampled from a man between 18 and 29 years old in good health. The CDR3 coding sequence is TGTGCCAGCAGCGTACGGGGCGAGCAGTACTTC. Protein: CASSVRGEQYF.